This record looks at one T cell receptor beta chain sequence and its context. The antigen remains undetermined. The data were obtained in a study of cytomegalovirus exposure and HLA in healthy donors. Whole-study findings and limits: In a later analysis, common viral pathogens appeared linked to several of the most significant clusters. It was only CMV serostatus that was available as immune exposure information.

PCR amplification relied on 60 Vbeta primers (plus 13 Jbeta primers). Sequencing used immunoSEQ multiplex PCR; TCRdb keeps in-frame clones, though not all of them. The repertoire holds roughly 120,000 clones, with approximately 86% as singletons. The receptor was derived from a man aged 40-50 years in good health and CMV-seronegative. Sequencing input: PBMCs.

CDR3 DNA: TGCGCCAGCAGCTTGAATGAACGGTTCGAGCAGTACTTC. Translating it yields CASSLNERFEQYF. The genes are TRBV5-1 and TRBJ2-7; D is ambiguous. This CDR3 region has 13 residues. Germline V gene data show CDR1 as SGHRS and CDR2 as YFSETQ. V lost 1 base, J lost 6 bases, and 11 bases lay in between.